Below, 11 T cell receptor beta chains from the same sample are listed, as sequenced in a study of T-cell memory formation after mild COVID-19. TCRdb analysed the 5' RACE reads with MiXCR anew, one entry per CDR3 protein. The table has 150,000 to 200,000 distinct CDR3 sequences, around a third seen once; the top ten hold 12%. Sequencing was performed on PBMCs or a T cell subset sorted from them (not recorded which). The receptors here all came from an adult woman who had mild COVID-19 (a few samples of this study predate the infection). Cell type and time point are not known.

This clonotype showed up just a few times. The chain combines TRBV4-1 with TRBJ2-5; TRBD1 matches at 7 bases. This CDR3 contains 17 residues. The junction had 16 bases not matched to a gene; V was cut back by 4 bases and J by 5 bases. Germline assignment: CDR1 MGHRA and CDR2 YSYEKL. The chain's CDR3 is CASSRRDSILRGETQYF. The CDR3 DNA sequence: TGCGCCAGCAGCCGCCGGGACAGTATCTTAAGAGGGGAGACCCAGTACTTC.

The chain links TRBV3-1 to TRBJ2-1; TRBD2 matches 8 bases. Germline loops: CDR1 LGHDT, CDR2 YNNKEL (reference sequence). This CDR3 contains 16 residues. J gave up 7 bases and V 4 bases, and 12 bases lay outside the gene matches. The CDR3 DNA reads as TGTGCCAGCAGCCCGAACCCGGGACTAGTGAGTAATGAGCAGTTCTTC. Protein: CASSPNPGLVSNEQFF.

The CDR3 DNA follows: TGTGCCAGCAGCTTTATGGAGGGAGTAACCTACAATGAGCAGTTCTTC. This codes for CASSFMEGVTYNEQFF. The rearrangement uses TRBV7-8 and TRBJ2-1, with D possibly TRBD2 on 6 matching bases. Per germline, CDR1 SGHVS and CDR2 FQNEAQ. This CDR3 spans 16 amino acids. The V and J ends lost 3 bases and 2 bases respectively, with 14 bases between them.

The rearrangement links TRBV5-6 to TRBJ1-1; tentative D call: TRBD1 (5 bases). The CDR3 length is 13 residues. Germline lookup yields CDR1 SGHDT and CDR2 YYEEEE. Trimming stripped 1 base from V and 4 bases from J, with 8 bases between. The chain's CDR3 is CASSLRGSTEAFF. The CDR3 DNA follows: TGTGCCAGCAGCTTGCGGGGGAGCACTGAAGCTTTCTTT.

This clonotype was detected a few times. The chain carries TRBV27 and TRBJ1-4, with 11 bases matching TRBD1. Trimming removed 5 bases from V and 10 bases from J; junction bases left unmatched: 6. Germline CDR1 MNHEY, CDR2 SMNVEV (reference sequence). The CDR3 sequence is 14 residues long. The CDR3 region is CASSHGQGAGKLFF. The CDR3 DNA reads TGTGCCAGCAGTCATGGACAGGGGGCTGGAAAACTGTTTTTT.

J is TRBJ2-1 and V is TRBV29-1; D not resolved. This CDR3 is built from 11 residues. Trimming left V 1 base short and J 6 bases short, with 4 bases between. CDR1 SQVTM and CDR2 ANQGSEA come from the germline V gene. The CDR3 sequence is CSVEGSNEQFF. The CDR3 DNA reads TGCAGCGTTGAAGGATCCAATGAGCAGTTCTTC.

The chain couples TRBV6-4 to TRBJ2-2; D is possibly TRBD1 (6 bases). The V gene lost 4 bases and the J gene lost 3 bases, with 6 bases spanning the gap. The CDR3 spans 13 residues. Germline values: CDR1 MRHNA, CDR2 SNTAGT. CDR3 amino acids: CASSGQDTGELFF. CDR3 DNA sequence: TGTGCCAGCAGTGGACAGGACACCGGGGAGCTGTTTTTT.

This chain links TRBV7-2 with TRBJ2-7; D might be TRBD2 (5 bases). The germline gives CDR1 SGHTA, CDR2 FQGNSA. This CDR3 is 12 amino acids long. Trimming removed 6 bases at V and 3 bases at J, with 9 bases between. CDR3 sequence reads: CASSIAYYEQYF. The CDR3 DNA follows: TGTGCCAGCAGTATAGCGTACTACGAGCAGTACTTC. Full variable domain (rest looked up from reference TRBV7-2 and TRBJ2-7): GAGVSQSPSNKVTEKGKDVELRCDPISGHTALYWYRQSLGQGLEFLIYFQGNSAPDKSGLPSDRFSAERTGGSVSTLTIQRTQQEDSAVYLCASSIAYYEQYFGPGTRLTVT.

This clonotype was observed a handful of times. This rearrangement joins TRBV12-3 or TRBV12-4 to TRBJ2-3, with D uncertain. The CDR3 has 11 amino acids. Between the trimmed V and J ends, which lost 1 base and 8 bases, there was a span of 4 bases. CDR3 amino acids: CASSLGGTQYF. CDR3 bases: TGTGCCAGCAGTTTAGGGGGTACGCAGTATTTT.

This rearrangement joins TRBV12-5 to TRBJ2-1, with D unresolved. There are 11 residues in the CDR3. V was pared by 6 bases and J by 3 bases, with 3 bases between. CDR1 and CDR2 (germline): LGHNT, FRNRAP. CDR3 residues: CASGDYNEQFF. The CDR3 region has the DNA TGTGCTAGTGGGGACTACAATGAGCAGTTCTTC.

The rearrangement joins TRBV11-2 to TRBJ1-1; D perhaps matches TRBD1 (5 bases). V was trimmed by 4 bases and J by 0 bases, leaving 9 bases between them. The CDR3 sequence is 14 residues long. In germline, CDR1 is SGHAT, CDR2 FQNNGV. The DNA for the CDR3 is TGTGCCAGCAGCTACGGGGGGATGAACACTGAAGCTTTCTTT. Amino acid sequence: CASSYGGMNTEAFF.